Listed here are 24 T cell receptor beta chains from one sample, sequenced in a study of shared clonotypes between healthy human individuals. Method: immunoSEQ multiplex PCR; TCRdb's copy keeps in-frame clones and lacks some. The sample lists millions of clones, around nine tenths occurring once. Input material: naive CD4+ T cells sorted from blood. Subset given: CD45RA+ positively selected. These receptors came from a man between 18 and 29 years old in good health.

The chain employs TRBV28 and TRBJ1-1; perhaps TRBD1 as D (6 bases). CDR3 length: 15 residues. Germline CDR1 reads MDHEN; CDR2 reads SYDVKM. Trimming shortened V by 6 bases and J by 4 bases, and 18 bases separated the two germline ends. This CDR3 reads CASRPRSGGRTEAFF. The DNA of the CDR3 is TGTGCCAGCAGACCACGCTCCGGGGGGCGCACTGAAGCTTTCTTT. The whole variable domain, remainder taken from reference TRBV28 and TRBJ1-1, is DVKVTQSSRYLVKRTGEKVFLECVQDMDHENMFWYRQDPGLGLRLIYFSYDVKMKEKGDIPEGYSVSREKKERFSLILESASTNQTSMYLCASRPRSGGRTEAFFGQGTRLTVV.

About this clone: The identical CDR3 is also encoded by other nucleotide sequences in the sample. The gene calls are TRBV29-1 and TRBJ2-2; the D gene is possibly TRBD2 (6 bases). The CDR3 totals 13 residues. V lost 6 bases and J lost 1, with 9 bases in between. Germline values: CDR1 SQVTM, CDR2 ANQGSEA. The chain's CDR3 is CSVRDLNTGELFF. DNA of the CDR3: TGCAGCGTCCGGGACTTGAACACCGGGGAGCTGTTTTTT.

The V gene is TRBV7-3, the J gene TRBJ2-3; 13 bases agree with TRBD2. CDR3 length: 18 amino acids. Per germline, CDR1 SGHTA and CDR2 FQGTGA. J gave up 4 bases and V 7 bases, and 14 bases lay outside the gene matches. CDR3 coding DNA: TGTGCCAGCATCGCCGGGACTAGCGGGGCCTTTTGGGCAGATACGCAGTATTTT. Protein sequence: CASIAGTSGAFWADTQYF.

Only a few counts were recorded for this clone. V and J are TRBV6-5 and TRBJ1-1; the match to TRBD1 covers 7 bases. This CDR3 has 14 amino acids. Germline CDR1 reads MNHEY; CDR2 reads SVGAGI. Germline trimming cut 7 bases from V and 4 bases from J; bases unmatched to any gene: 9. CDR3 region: CASKQGESVTEAFF. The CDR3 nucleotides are TGTGCCAGCAAGCAGGGGGAGTCGGTCACTGAAGCTTTCTTT.

In DNA form, the CDR3 reads TGTGCCACCAGCAGAGCCGGGAGCTCCTACAATGAGCAGTTCTTC. Protein product: CATSRAGSSYNEQFF. V usage is TRBV15 and J usage is TRBJ2-1; a weak D match, TRBD2 (6 bases). CDR1 is LNHNV, CDR2 YYDKDF, per germline (reference sequence). V gave up 1 base and J gave up 0 bases, with 7 bases separating them. The CDR3 sequence is 15 residues long.

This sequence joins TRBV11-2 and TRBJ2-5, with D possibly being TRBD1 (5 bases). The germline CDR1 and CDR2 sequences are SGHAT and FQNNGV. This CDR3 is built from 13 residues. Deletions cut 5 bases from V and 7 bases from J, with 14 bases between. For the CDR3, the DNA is TGTGCCAGCAGCCCGCAGGGTCTGGCGACCCAGTACTTC. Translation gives CASSPQGLATQYF.

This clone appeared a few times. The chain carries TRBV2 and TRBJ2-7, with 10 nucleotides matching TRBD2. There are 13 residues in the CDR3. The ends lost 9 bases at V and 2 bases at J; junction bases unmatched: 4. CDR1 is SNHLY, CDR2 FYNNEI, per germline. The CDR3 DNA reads TGTGCCAGGCGGACTAGCGGTACCTACGAGCAGTACTTC. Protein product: CARRTSGTYEQYF.

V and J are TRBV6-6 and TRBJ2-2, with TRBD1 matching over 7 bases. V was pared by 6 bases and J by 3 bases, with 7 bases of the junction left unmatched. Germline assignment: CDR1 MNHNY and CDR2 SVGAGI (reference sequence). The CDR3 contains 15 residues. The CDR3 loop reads CASRSTGSHTGELFF. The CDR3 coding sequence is TGTGCCAGCAGGTCGACAGGGTCCCACACCGGGGAGCTGTTTTTT.

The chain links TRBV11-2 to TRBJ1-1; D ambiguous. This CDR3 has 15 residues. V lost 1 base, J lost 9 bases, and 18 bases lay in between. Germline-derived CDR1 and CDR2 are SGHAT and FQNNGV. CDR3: CASSLGPWLQRQAFF. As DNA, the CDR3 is TGTGCCAGCAGCTTAGGTCCTTGGTTACAGAGGCAAGCTTTCTTT.

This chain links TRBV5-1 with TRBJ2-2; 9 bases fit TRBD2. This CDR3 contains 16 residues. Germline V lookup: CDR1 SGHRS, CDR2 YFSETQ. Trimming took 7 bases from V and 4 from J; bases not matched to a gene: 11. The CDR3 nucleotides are TGCGCCAGCGGAATGTTTAGCGGGGGCGGCACCGGGGAGCTGTTTTTT. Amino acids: CASGMFSGGGTGELFF.

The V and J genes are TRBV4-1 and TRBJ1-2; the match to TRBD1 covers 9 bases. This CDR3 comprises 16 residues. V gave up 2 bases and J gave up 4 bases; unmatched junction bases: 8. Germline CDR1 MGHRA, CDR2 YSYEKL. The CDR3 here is CASSQLFRQGGYGYTF. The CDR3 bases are TGCGCCAGCAGCCAACTTTTTCGACAGGGGGGCTATGGCTACACCTTC.

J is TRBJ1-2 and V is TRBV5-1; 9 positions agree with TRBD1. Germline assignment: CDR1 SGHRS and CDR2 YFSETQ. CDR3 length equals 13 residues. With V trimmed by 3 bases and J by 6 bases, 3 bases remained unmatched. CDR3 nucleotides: TGCGCCAGCAGCTGGGACAGGGACGATGGCTACACCTTC. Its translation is CASSWDRDDGYTF.

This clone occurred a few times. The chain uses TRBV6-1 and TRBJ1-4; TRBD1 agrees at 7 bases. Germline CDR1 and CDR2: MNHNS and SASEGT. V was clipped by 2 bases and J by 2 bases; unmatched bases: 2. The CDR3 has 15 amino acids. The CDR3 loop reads CASSEPGQTNEKLFF. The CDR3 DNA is TGTGCCAGCAGTGAACCGGGACAGACTAATGAAAAACTGTTTTTT.

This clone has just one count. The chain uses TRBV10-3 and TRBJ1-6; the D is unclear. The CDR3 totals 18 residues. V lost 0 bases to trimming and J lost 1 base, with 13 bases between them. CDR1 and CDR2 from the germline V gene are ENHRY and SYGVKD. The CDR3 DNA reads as TGTGCCATCAGTGAGTCGAAAGTAATGGGGTCCTATAATTCACCCCTCCACTTT. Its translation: CAISESKVMGSYNSPLHF.

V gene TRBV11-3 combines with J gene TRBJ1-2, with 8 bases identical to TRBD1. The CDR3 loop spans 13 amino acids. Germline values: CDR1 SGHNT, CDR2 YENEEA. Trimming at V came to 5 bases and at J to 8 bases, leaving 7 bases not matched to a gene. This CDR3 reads CASSGDRGHGYTF. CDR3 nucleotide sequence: TGTGCCAGCAGCGGCGACAGGGGTCACGGCTACACCTTC.

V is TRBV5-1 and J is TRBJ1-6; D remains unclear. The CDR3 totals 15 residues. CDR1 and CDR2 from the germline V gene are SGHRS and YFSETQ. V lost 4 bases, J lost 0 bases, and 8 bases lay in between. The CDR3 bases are TGCGCCAGCAGCCCGGAACCCTCCTATAATTCACCCCTCCACTTT. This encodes CASSPEPSYNSPLHF.

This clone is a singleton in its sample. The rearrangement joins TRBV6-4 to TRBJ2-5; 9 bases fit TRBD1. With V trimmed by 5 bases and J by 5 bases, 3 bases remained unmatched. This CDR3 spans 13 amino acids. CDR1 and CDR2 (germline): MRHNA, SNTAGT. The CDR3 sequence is CASSQTGGETQYF. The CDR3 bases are TGTGCCAGCAGTCAGACAGGGGGGGAGACCCAGTACTTC.

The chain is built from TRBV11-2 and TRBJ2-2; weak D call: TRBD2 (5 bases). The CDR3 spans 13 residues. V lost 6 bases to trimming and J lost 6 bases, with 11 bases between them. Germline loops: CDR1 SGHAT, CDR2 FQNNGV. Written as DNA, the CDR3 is TGTGCCAGCAGGCCGAGGGTAGCCGGGGAGCTGTTTTTT. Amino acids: CASRPRVAGELFF.

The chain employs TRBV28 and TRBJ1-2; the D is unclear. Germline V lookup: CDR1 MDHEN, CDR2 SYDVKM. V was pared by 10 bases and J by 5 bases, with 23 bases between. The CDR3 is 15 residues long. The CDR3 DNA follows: TGTGCCACCGTCCCTGCGTCGGTGAGCCCATATGGCTACACCTTC. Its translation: CATVPASVSPYGYTF.

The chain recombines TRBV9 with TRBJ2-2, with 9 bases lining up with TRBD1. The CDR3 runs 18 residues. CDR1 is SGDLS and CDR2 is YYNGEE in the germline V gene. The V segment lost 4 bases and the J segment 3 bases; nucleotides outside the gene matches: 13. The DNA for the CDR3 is TGTGCCAGCAGCTCGACGTTCACAGGGGGCTTTGACACCGGGGAGCTGTTTTTT. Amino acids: CASSSTFTGGFDTGELFF.

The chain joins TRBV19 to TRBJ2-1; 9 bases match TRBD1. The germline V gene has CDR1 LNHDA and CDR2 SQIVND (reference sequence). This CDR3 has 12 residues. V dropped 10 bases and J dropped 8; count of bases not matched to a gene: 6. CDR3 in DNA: TGTGCCACCCGGGACAGGGTCGATGAGCAGTTCTTC. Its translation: CATRDRVDEQFF.

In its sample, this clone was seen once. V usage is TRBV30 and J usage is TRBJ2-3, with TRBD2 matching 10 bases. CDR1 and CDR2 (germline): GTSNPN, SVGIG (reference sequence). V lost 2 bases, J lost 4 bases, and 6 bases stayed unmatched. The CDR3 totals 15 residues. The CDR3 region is CAWSRSSGGADTQYF. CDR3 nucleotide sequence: TGTGCCTGGAGTAGGTCTAGCGGGGGAGCAGATACGCAGTATTTT.

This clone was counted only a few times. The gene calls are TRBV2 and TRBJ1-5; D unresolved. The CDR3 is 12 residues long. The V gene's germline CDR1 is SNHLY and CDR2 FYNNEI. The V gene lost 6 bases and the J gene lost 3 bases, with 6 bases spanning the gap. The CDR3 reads CASSLLNQPQHF. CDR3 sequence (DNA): TGTGCCAGCAGCCTTCTCAATCAGCCCCAGCATTTT.

This CDR3 is CASSLGDREEQTQYF. CDR3 DNA sequence: TGTGCCAGCAGCCTGGGGGACAGGGAGGAACAGACCCAGTACTTC. The chain recombines TRBV7-6 with TRBJ2-5; 9 bases align to TRBD1. Germline assignment: CDR1 SGHVS and CDR2 FNYEAQ. V shed 5 bases, J shed 6 bases, and the junction held 10 bases outside the gene matches. This CDR3 has 15 residues.